The 15 T cell receptor beta chains listed next were all sequenced from one sample in a study of neoadjuvant anti-PD-1 for oral cavity cancer. Specified time point: after neoadjuvant nivolumab, at surgical resection. Method: immunoSEQ multiplex PCR; TCRdb's copy keeps in-frame clones and lacks some. Found here are 10,000 to 15,000 clones, 67% of them singletons; the top ten hold 3% to 3.5%. The sequenced sample was PBMCs, obtained after nivolumab (anti-PD-1) treatment. The receptors here all came from a person between 40 and 80 years old with oral cavity squamous cell carcinoma.

The CDR3, as DNA: TGCGCCAGCAGCAACCGGGACACCATTCTTTCCTACGAGCAGTACTTC. Its translation: CASSNRDTILSYEQYF. The gene calls are TRBV5-1 and TRBJ2-7; tentatively, D is TRBD1 (6 bases). The V and J ends lost 4 bases and 1 base respectively, with 18 bases between them. The CDR3 is 16 residues long. Germline V CDR1 and CDR2: SGHRS, YFSETQ.

V and J are TRBV5-1 and TRBJ1-2; D not resolved. CDR3 length equals 13 residues. Germline CDR1 SGHRS, CDR2 YFSETQ. Trimming left V 0 bases short and J 2 bases short, with 5 bases between. DNA of the CDR3: TGCGCCAGCAGCTTGGCCACAAACTATGGCTACACCTTC. Translating gives CASSLATNYGYTF.

This clone was seen only a few times. The gene calls are TRBV28 and TRBJ2-7; D gene uncertain. This CDR3 is 10 amino acids long. The germline V and J ends were trimmed by 8 bases and 3 bases, with 5 bases remaining between them. Per germline, CDR1 MDHEN and CDR2 SYDVKM. The CDR3 sequence: CASLHYEQYF. The CDR3, as DNA: TGTGCCAGCCTTCACTACGAGCAGTACTTC.

The chain recombines TRBV10-3 with TRBJ2-1; D not certain. CDR1 ENHRY and CDR2 SYGVKD come from the germline V gene. V gave up 3 bases and J gave up 9 bases, with 24 bases separating them. The CDR3 length is 17 residues. The CDR3 DNA reads as TGTGCCATCAGTGAAGCCCCGAGTGCCCTTAAGGGTGCTGAGCAGTTCTTC. This gives the protein CAISEAPSALKGAEQFF.

The chain couples TRBV19 to TRBJ1-3, with D possibly being TRBD1 (5 bases). Deletions cut 7 bases from V and 1 base from J, with 17 bases between. CDR3 length: 16 residues. Germline V gives CDR1 LNHDA, CDR2 SQIVND (reference sequence). The CDR3 region is CASNPGRSVSGNTIYF. The CDR3 DNA sequence: TGTGCCAGTAACCCGGGACGGTCCGTATCTGGAAACACCATATATTTT.

This clone was counted between two and nine times. This sequence joins TRBV5-4 and TRBJ2-1; D not resolved. CDR1 and CDR2 (germline): SGHNT, YYREEE (reference sequence). Between the trimmed V and J ends, which lost 1 base and 1 base, there was a span of 9 bases. The CDR3 is made up of 15 amino acids. Written as DNA, the CDR3 is TGTGCCAGCAGCTTGTCCCCGCAGTCCTACAATGAGCAGTTCTTC. This gives the protein CASSLSPQSYNEQFF.

Only one count was recorded for this clone. This chain links TRBV13 with TRBJ2-3, with D perhaps TRBD2 (6 bases). The V end was cut by 0 bases, the J end by 2 bases, with 6 bases between. This CDR3 spans 14 amino acids. Germline values: CDR1 PRHDT, CDR2 FYEKMQ (reference sequence). The CDR3 loop is CASSLGRDTDTQYF. The CDR3 DNA reads TGTGCCAGCAGCTTAGGGCGGGACACAGATACGCAGTATTTT.

V gene TRBV29-1 combines with J gene TRBJ2-1; D is perhaps TRBD1 (6 bases). CDR1 is SQVTM, CDR2 ANQGSEA, per germline. Trimming removed 0 bases at V and 12 bases at J, with 9 bases between. The CDR3 is made up of 11 amino acids. The CDR3 sequence: CSVEDQGGQFF. The CDR3 nucleotides read TGCAGCGTTGAAGATCAAGGGGGGCAGTTCTTC.

This clone was seen just once. The CDR3 DNA reads TGTGCCAGCAGTCGTATAAGGGAGAGCACAGATACGCAGTATTTT. This codes for CASSRIRESTDTQYF. The V gene is TRBV6-1, the J gene TRBJ2-3, with D maybe TRBD2 (5 bases). Germline V CDR1 and CDR2: MNHNS, SASEGT. Trimming took 5 bases from V and 0 from J, leaving 12 bases between them. CDR3 size: 15 residues.

This chain connects TRBV6-6 to TRBJ1-5, with a tentative D call TRBD1 (6 bases). The V gene's germline CDR1 is MNHNY and CDR2 SVGAGI (reference sequence). CDR3 length: 12 amino acids. V lost 4 bases and J lost 8, with 9 bases in between. This CDR3 is CASSSDREPQHF. CDR3 sequence (DNA): TGTGCCAGCAGTTCGGACAGAGAGCCCCAGCATTTT.

The chain combines TRBV18 with TRBJ1-2; TRBD1 matches 7 bases. The CDR3 covers 13 residues. The trim removed 6 bases at V and 7 bases at J, leaving 8 bases unmatched. Germline V gene lookup returns CDR1 KGHSH and CDR2 LQKENI. The CDR3 DNA reads TGTGCCAGCTCTGGGGACAGTCGTTTTGGCTACACCTTC. As protein: CASSGDSRFGYTF.

This chain uses TRBV30 with TRBJ1-1, with 7 bases that match TRBD1. The CDR3 spans 11 residues. Unmatched junction bases numbered 6, after V lost 4 bases and J lost 10 bases. The germline V gene encodes CDR1 GTSNPN and CDR2 SVGIG (reference sequence). The CDR3 DNA is TGTGCCTGGAACCTACAGGGGAGAGCTTTCTTT. Protein sequence: CAWNLQGRAFF.

This clone was recorded once. V gene TRBV7-8 combines with J gene TRBJ1-1; D gene unclear. Trimming removed 1 base at V and 6 bases at J, with 9 bases between. CDR1 is SGHVS, CDR2 FQNEAQ, per germline. The CDR3 loop spans 13 amino acids. The CDR3 sequence: CASSLVRRAEAFF. In DNA form, the CDR3 reads TGTGCCAGCAGCTTAGTACGGAGGGCTGAAGCTTTCTTT.

This clone was counted a few times. The rearrangement joins TRBV21-1 to TRBJ1-3. TRBV21-1 is an annotated pseudogene. The CDR3 has 15 amino acids. The CDR3 bases are TGTGCCAGCAGCAAGGACGGGGCCCCAGGAAACACCATATATTTT. Encoded protein: CASSKDGAPGNTIYF.

There are a few counts of this clone. CDR3 loop: CASSTILGRQPTNYGYTF. Here the CDR3 DNA reads TGTGCCAGTAGTACGATCCTCGGGAGACAGCCTACTAACTATGGCTACACCTTC. The V and J genes are TRBV19 and TRBJ1-2, with D possibly being TRBD1 (5 bases). V lost 4 bases and J 0 bases, leaving 21 bases between the germline ends. Germline values: CDR1 LNHDA, CDR2 SQIVND (reference sequence). The length of the CDR3 is 18 residues.